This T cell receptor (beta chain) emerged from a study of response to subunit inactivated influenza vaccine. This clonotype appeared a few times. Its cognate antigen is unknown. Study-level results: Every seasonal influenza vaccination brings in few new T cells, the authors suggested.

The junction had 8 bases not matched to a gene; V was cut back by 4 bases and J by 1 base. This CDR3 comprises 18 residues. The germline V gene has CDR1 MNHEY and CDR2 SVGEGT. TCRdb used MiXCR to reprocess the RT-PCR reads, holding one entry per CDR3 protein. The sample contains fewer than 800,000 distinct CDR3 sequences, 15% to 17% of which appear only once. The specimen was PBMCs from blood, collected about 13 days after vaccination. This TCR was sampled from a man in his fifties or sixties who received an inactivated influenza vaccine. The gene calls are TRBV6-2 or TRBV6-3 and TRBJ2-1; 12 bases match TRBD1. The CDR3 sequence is CASSWDRGLAVSYNEQFF. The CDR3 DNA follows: TGTGCCAGCAGTTGGGACAGGGGGCTAGCGGTGTCCTACAATGAGCAGTTCTTC.